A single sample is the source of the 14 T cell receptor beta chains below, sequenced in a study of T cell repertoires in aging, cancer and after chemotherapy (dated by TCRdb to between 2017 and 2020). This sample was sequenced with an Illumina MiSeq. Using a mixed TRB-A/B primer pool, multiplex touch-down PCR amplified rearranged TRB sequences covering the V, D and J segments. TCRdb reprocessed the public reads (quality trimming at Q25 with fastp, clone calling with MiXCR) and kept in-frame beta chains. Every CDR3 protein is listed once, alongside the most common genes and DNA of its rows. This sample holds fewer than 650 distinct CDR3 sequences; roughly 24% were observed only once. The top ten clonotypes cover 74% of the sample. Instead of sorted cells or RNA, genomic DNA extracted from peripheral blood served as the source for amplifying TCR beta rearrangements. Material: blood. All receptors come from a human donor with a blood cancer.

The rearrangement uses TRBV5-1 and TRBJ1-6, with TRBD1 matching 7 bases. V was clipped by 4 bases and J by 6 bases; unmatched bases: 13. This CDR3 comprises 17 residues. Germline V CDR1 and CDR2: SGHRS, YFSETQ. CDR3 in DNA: TGCGCCAGCAGCGAGGGACAGTATCTGAAGGCTAATTCACCCCTCCACTTT. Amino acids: CASSEGQYLKANSPLHF.

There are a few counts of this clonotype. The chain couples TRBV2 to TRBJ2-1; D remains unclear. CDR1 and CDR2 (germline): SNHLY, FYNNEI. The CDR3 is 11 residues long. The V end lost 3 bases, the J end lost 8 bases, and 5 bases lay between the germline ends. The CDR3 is CASSERYEQFF. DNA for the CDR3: TGTGCCAGCAGTGAGCGGTATGAGCAGTTCTTC.

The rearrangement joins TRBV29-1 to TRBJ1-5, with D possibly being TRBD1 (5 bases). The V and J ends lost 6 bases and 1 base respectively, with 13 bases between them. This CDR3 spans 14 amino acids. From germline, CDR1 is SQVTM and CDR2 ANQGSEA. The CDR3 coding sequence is TGCAGCGTCTCGCAGGGTGTAAGCAATCAGCCCCAGCATTTT. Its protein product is CSVSQGVSNQPQHF.

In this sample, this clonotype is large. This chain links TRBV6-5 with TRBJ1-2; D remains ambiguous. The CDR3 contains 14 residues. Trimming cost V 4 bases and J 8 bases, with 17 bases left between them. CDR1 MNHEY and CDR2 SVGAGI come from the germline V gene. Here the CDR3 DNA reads TGTGCCAGCAGTTCAGCCCCCGGGAGGGAAGGCTACACCTTC. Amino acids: CASSSAPGREGYTF.

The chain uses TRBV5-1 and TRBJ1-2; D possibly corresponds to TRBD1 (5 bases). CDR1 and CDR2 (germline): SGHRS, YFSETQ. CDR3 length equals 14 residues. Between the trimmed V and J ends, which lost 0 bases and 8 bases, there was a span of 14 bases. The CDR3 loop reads CASSLGGGPGGYTF. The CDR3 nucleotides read TGCGCCAGCAGCTTGGGGGGTGGCCCAGGGGGCTACACCTTC.

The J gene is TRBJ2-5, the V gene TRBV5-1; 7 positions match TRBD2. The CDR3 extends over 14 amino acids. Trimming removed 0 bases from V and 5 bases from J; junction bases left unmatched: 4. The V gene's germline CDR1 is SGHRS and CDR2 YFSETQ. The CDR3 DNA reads TGCGCCAGCAGCTTGGGACTAGCTTCTGAGACCCAGTACTTC. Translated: CASSLGLASETQYF.

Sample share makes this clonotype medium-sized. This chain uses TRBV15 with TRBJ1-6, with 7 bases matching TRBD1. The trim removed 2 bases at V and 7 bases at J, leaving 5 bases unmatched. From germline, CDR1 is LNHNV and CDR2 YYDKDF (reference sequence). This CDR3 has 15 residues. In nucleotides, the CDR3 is TGTGCCACCAGCAGACCGGGACAGCAGAATTCACCCCTCCACTTT. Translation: CATSRPGQQNSPLHF.

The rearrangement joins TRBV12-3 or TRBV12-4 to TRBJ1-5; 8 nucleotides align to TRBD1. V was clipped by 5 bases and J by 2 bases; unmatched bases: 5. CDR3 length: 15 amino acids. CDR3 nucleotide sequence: TGTGCCAGCAGTCTCGACAGGGGAGGCAATCAGCCCCAGCATTTT. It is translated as CASSLDRGGNQPQHF.

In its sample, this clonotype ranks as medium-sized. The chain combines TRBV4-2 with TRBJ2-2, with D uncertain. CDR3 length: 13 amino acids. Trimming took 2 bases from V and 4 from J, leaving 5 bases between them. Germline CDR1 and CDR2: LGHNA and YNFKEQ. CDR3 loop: CASSQSPTGELFF. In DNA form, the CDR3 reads TGTGCCAGCAGCCAATCCCCCACCGGGGAGCTGTTTTTT.

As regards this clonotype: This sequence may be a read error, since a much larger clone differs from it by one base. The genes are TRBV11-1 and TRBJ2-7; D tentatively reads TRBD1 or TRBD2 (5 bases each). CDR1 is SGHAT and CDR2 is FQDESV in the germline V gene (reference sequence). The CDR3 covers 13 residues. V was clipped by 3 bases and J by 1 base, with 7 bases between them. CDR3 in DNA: TGTGCCAGCAGCTTGGGGGAGTCCTACGAGCAGTACGTC. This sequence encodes CASSLGESYEQYV.

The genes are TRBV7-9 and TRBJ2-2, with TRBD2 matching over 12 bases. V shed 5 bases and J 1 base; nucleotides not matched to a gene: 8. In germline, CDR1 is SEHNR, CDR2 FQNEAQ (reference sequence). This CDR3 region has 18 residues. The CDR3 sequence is CASSPRLTSGGNTGELFF. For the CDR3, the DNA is TGTGCCAGCAGCCCCCGACTGACTAGCGGGGGGAACACCGGGGAGCTGTTTTTT.

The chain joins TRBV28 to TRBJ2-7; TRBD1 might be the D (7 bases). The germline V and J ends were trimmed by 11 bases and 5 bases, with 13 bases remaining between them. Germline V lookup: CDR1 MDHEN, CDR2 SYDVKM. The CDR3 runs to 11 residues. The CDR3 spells CASQGGNEQYV. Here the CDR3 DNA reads TGTGCCTCCCAGGGGGGCAACGAGCAGTACGTC.

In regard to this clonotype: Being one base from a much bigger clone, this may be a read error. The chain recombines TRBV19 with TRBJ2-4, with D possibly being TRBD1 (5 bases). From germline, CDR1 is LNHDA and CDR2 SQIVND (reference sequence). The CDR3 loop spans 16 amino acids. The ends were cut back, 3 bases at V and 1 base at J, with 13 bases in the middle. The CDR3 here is CASSILGRGAKNIQYF. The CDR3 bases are TGTGCCAGTAGTATTTTGGGTAGGGGTGCCAAAAACATTCAGTACTTC.

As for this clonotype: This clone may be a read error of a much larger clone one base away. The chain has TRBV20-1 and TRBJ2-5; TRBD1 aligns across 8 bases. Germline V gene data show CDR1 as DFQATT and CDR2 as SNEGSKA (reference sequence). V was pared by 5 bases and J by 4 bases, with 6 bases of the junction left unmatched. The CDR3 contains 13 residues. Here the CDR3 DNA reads TGCAGTGCTCCGGGACAGGTGGTAGAGACCCAGTACTTC. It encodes CSAPGQVVETQYF.